The rows below give T cell receptor beta chains drawn from one sample of a study of CD8 T cells in Susac syndrome. Using its own MiXCR run on the immunoSEQ multiplex PCR reads, TCRdb lists one record per CDR3 protein. This repertoire shows nearly 200,000 distinct CDR3 sequences, roughly 95% found once; its top ten account for 0.085% to 0.095%. The sample comprised CD4+ T cells from PBMCs. The receptors were sampled from a human donor with multiple sclerosis. Both conserved end residues are part of each CDR3. A D gene is named only where the DNA matches it firmly. Clone size appears in some rows only: once, few, many, or a class for an expanded clone.

d_gene | j_gene | v_gene | abundance | CDR3nt | CDR3aa
TRBD2 | TRBJ2-1 | TRBV9 | - | TGTGCCAGCAGCGCCGCGGGGGGGCAAGGGAATGAGCAGTTCTTC | CASSAAGGQGNEQFF
- | TRBJ2-1 | TRBV3-1 | - | TGTGCCAGCAGCCAAAGGGAATATGAGCAGTTCTTC | CASSQREYEQFF
- | TRBJ2-1 | TRBV7-9 | - | TGTGCCAGCACCCATAGCAATGAGCAGTTCTTC | CASTHSNEQFF
- | TRBJ2-5 | TRBV29-1 | - | TGCAGCGTTGGGTTACAAGAGACCCAGTACTTC | CSVGLQETQYF
- | TRBJ2-2 | TRBV20-1 | - | TGCAGTGCTAGAGAGGACAGGAACACCGGGGAGCTGTTTTTT | CSAREDRNTGELFF
TRBD1 | TRBJ2-3 | TRBV29-1 | - | TGCAGCGCCTATTTTACGAGACAGGGGTTCCAGACGCAGTATTTT | CSAYFTRQGFQTQYF
TRBD2 | TRBJ2-7 | TRBV14 | - | TGTGCCAGCAGCCAGGGCGGCCCGGGACTAGCGGCGGGAGCCTACGAGCAGTACTTC | CASSQGGPGLAAGAYEQYF
TRBD2 | TRBJ2-3 | TRBV20-1 | - | TGCAGTGCTAGAGATAGGCGGGAGGGGGATACGCAGTATTTT | CSARDRREGDTQYF
TRBD1 | TRBJ2-6 | TRBV6-5 | - | TGTGCCAGCAGTTCGGGGACAGCTGGGGCCAACGTCCTGACTTTC | CASSSGTAGANVLTF
- | TRBJ2-3 | TRBV24-1 | - | TGTGCCACCGATAGCGGATCAAGAGTTACGCAGTATTTT | CATDSGSRVTQYF
TRBD2 | TRBJ2-3 | TRBV20-1 | - | TGCAGTGCTGTGACTAGCGGGAGGCGAGATACGCAGTATTTT | CSAVTSGRRDTQYF
- | TRBJ1-2 | TRBV29-1 | - | TGCAGCGTTGCGGCAGGGGCTAACTATGGCTACACCTTC | CSVAAGANYGYTF
- | TRBJ2-1 | TRBV7-9 | - | TGTGCCAGCAGCTTCAAGGGGGAGATCAATGAGCAGTTCTTC | CASSFKGEINEQFF
TRBD2 | TRBJ2-3 | TRBV20-1 | - | TGCAGTAAGAGGGAGGGGCTAACAGATACGCAGTATTTT | CSKREGLTDTQYF
- | TRBJ2-3 | TRBV29-1 | - | TGCAGCGTTGATCCAACCTCTAGCACAGATACGCAGTATTTT | CSVDPTSSTDTQYF
- | TRBJ2-1 | TRBV20-1 | - | TGCAGTGCTCTAAACAATGAGCAGTTCTTC | CSALNNEQFF
- | TRBJ1-2 | TRBV9 | - | TGTGCCAGCAGCGCCCAGATAGTGATGGACTATGGCTACACCTTC | CASSAQIVMDYGYTF
- | TRBJ2-3 | TRBV3-1 | - | TGTGCCAGCAGCTCTAGAGGTGGAAAAGATACGCAGTATTTT | CASSSRGGKDTQYF
- | TRBJ2-1 | TRBV27 | - | TGTGCCAGCGGGATCAATGAGCAGTTCTTC | CASGINEQFF
- | TRBJ2-2 | TRBV29-1 | - | TGCAGCGTTGAAGGAGAGAACTCGAACACCGGGGAGCTGTTTTTT | CSVEGENSNTGELFF
- | TRBJ2-5 | TRBV5-1 | - | TGCGCCAGCAGCTTGGCGACAATGGAGGCGGAGACCCAGTACTTC | CASSLATMEAETQYF
- | TRBJ1-1 | TRBV14 | - | TGTGCCAGCAGCCACCCGGTCGGTGAAGCTTTCTTT | CASSHPVGEAFF
TRBD1 | TRBJ1-2 | TRBV10-3 | - | TGTGCCATCAGCCAGGGGGACTATGGCTACACCTTC | CAISQGDYGYTF
- | TRBJ2-7 | TRBV20-1 | - | TGCAGTGCCGCAGGGGGGTCCTACGAGCAGTACTTC | CSAAGGSYEQYF
- | TRBJ2-3 | TRBV20-1 | - | TGCAGTGCTAGACCGCACAGCACAGATACGCAGTATTTT | CSARPHSTDTQYF
- | TRBJ1-2 | TRBV30 | once | TGTGCCTGGAGTGTCCAGGGTTTCTATGGCTACACCTTC | CAWSVQGFYGYTF
- | TRBJ2-7 | TRBV3-1 | - | TGTGCCAGCAGCCACCTAAGAGGCTACGAGCAGTACTTC | CASSHLRGYEQYF
TRBD2 | TRBJ2-5 | TRBV10-2 | - | TGCGCCAGCAGTGAATTAGCGGGAGTACAAGAGACCCAGTACTTC | CASSELAGVQETQYF
- | TRBJ2-7 | TRBV3-1 | - | TGTGCCAGCAGCCATGCGGGCCCCCCGAGCTCCTACGAGCAGTACTTC | CASSHAGPPSSYEQYF
TRBD2 | TRBJ2-1 | TRBV27 | - | TGTGCCACCACCTCACGTTGGCGGGAGTATTTCAATGAGCAGTTCTTC | CATTSRWREYFNEQFF
TRBD2 | TRBJ2-7 | TRBV20-1 | - | TGCAGTGCCGACTACCCCCTAGGGGCGGGAGCGACCTACGAGCAGTACTTC | CSADYPLGAGATYEQYF
- | TRBJ1-4 | TRBV6-1 | few | TGTGCCAGCAGTACCGGGACACATGAAAAACTGTTTTTT | CASSTGTHEKLFF
- | TRBJ1-1 | TRBV12-3/TRBV12-4 | - | TGTGCCAGCCAGTCCGGGGGCAGGGGTGGAGGAGCTTTCTTT | CASQSGGRGGGAFF
TRBD1 | TRBJ2-7 | TRBV9 | once | TGTGCCAGCAGCGGACAGGGGGCAGTCTACGAGCAGTACTTC | CASSGQGAVYEQYF
- | TRBJ2-1 | TRBV24-1 | - | TGTGCCACCGGGGGGCGGGACCCCTACAATGAGCAGTTCTTC | CATGGRDPYNEQFF
- | TRBJ2-5 | TRBV12-3/TRBV12-4 | - | TGTGCCAGCAGCCCACCAGGGAGAGAGACCCAGTACTTC | CASSPPGRETQYF
- | TRBJ2-5 | TRBV28 | - | TGTGCCAGCACCCCCCCTGGAGGGGTGCGGACCCAGTACTTC | CASTPPGGVRTQYF
- | TRBJ1-2 | TRBV27 | - | TGTGCCAGCAGTTCGATCGCTATCGGGGCCCATCCAGCTTTATACACCTTC | CASSSIAIGAHPALYTF
- | TRBJ1-1 | TRBV10-3 | - | TGTGCCATCAGTGAGCGGGGCCCGAACACTGAAGCTTTCTTT | CAISERGPNTEAFF
- | TRBJ2-5 | TRBV4-2 | - | TGTGCCAGCAGCCAAGCTAGCGAGGTGAAAGAGACCCAGTACTTC | CASSQASEVKETQYF
TRBD1 | TRBJ2-1 | TRBV5-6 | - | TGTGCCAGCAGCCCTAGGACAGGAAGCAATGAGCAGTTCTTC | CASSPRTGSNEQFF
- | TRBJ1-5 | TRBV20-1 | - | TGCAGTGCTAGTAAGGGGCGGGGTGACAATCAGCCCCAGCATTTT | CSASKGRGDNQPQHF
TRBD1 | TRBJ1-3 | TRBV9 | - | TGTGCCAGCAGCTCAGGGGGCTTTTCCGGAAACACCATATATTTT | CASSSGGFSGNTIYF
TRBD2 | TRBJ2-3 | TRBV15 | - | TGTGCCACCAGCGGGCGGGGGGGCGGAAATACGCAGTATTTT | CATSGRGGGNTQYF
- | TRBJ2-7 | TRBV15 | - | TGTGCCACCAGCAGGATCCTAGGGAGCTCCTACGAGCAGTACTTC | CATSRILGSSYEQYF
TRBD2 | TRBJ2-1 | TRBV7-9 | - | TGTGCCAGCAGCTTAGTCGGCGGGGTAGCGGGATTCATCCTCTTC | CASSLVGGVAGFILF
TRBD1 | TRBJ1-2 | TRBV18 | - | TGTGCCAGCTCACCAGAGGGGGCAAGCTATGGCTACACCTTC | CASSPEGASYGYTF
- | TRBJ1-6 | TRBV25-1 | - | TGTGCCAGCAGTAGTGTAAGGAATTCACCCCTCCACTTT | CASSSVRNSPLHF
- | TRBJ2-7 | TRBV6-1 | once | TGTGCCAGCAGTGAAGCGCAGGTAGCTGCCGAGCAGTACTTC | CASSEAQVAAEQYF
- | TRBJ2-7 | TRBV2 | - | TGTGCCAGTAGAATCTACGAGCAGTACTTC | CASRIYEQYF
- | TRBJ2-7 | TRBV6-6 | - | TGTGCCAGCAGTTACTCCATCAGGGAGCAGCAGTACTTC | CASSYSIREQQYF
- | TRBJ2-1 | TRBV9 | - | TGTGCCAGCAGCCCCAGGGACCGCCACCACAATGAGCAGTTCTTC | CASSPRDRHHNEQFF
- | TRBJ2-7 | TRBV14 | - | TGTGCCAGCAGCCGCGGGGACGTCCCTCTGAGGTACTTC | CASSRGDVPLRYF
TRBD2 | TRBJ2-1 | TRBV29-1 | - | TGCAGCTCCCTGGGACTAGCGGGGAACAATGAGCAGTTCTTC | CSSLGLAGNNEQFF
- | TRBJ2-6 | TRBV2 | - | TGTGCCAGCAGTGCCTCGGGGGCGGGGGCCAACGTCCTGACTTTC | CASSASGAGANVLTF
- | TRBJ1-5 | TRBV10-3 | - | TGTGCCATCAGTGAGCAGGAGGGTAATCAGCCCCAGCATTTT | CAISEQEGNQPQHF
TRBD1 | TRBJ2-3 | TRBV14 | - | TGTGCCAGCAGCGCCCCTGGGGACAGGGCATCAAATACGCAGTATTTT | CASSAPGDRASNTQYF